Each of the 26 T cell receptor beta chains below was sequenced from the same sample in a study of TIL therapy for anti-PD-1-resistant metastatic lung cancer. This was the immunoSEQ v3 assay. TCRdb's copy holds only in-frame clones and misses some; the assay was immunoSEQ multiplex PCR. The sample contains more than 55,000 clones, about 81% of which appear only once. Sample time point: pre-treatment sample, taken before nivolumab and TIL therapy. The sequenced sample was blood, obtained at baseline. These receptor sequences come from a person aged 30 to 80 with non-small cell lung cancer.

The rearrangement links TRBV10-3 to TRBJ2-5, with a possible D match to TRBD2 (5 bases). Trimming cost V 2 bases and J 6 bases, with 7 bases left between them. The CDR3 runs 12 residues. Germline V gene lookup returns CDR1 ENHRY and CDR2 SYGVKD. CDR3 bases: TGTGCCATCAGTGAGCCGGGGAAGACCCAGTACTTC. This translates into CAISEPGKTQYF.

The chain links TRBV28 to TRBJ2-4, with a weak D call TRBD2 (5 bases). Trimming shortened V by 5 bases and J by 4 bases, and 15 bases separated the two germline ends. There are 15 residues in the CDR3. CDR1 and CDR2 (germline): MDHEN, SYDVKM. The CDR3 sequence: CASSLRDLIKNIQYF. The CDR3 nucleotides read TGTGCCAGCAGTCTGAGGGATCTTATAAAAAACATTCAGTACTTC.

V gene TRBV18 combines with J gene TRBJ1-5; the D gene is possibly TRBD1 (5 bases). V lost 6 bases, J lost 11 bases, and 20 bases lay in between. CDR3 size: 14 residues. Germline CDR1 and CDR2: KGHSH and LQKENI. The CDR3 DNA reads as TGTGCCAGCTCCCCCGCGTGGGGCAGCAGGGCCCAGCATTTT. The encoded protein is CASSPAWGSRAQHF.

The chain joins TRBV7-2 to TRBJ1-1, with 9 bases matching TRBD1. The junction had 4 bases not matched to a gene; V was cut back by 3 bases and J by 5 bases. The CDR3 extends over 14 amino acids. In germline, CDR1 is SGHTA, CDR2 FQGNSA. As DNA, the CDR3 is TGTGCCAGCAGCTTCCGGGACAGGGTGACTGAAGCTTTCTTT. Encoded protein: CASSFRDRVTEAFF.

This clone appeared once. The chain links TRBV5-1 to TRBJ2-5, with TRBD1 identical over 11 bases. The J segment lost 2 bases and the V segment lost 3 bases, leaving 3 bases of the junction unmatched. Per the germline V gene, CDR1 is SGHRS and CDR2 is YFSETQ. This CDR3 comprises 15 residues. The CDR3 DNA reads TGCGCCAGCAGCTCCGGGACAGGGGGACAAGAGACCCAGTACTTC. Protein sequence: CASSSGTGGQETQYF.

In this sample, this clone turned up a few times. Written as DNA, the CDR3 is TGCGCCAGCACCACCCAGGACACCTACCAAGAGACCCAGTACTTC. It yields the protein CASTTQDTYQETQYF. The genes are TRBV23-1 and TRBJ2-5; a weak D match, TRBD1 (5 bases). TRBV23-1 is marked as an open reading frame, function uncertain. The CDR3 totals 15 residues. Trimming removed 7 bases from V and 0 bases from J, with 15 bases in between.

The CDR3 reads CASSPPSLGGTEAFF. The CDR3 coding sequence is TGTGCCAGCTCACCACCGAGTCTGGGCGGAACTGAAGCTTTCTTT. The chain carries TRBV18 and TRBJ1-1, with D unresolved. The CDR3 covers 15 residues. V lost 0 bases and J 5 bases, leaving 13 bases between the germline ends. Germline-derived CDR1 and CDR2 are KGHSH and LQKENI.

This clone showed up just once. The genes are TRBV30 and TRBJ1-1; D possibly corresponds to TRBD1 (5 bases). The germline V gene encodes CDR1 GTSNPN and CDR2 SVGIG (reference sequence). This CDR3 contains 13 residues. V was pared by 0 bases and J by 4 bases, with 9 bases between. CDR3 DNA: TGTGCCTGGAGTGTAATCGGGGGCACTGAAGCTTTCTTT. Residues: CAWSVIGGTEAFF. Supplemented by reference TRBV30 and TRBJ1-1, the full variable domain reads SQTIHQWPATLVQPVGSPLSLECTVEGTSNPNLYWYRQAAGRGLQLLFYSVGIGQISSEVPQNLSASRPQDRQFILSSKKLLLSDSGFYLCAWSVIGGTEAFFGQGTRLTVV.

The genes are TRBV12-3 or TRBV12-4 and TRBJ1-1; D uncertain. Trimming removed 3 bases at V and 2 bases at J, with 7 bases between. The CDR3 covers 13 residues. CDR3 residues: CASSFRPNTEAFF. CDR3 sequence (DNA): TGTGCCAGCAGTTTCCGTCCCAACACTGAAGCTTTCTTT.

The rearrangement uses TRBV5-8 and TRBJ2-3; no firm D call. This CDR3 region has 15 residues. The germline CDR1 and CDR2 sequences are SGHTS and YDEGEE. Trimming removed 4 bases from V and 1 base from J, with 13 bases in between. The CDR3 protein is CASSLDPVGTDTQYF. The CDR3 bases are TGTGCCAGCAGCCTGGACCCAGTCGGCACAGATACGCAGTATTTT. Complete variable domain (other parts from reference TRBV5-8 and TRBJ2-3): EAGVTQSPTHLIKTRGQQATLRCSPISGHTSVYWYQQALGLGLQFLLWYDEGEERNRGNFPPRFSGRQFPNYSSELNVNALELEDSALYLCASSLDPVGTDTQYFGPGTRLTVL.

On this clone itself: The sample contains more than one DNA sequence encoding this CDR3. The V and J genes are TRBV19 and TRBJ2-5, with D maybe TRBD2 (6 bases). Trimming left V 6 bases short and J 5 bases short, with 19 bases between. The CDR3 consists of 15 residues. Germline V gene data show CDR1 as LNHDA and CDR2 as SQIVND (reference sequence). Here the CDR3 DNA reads TGTGCCAGTAGCTCCGGGACTCAGGGCGGCGAGACCCAGTACTTC. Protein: CASSSGTQGGETQYF. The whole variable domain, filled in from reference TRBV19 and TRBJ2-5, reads DGGITQSPKYLFRKEGQNVTLSCEQNLNHDAMYWYRQDPGQGLRLIYYSQIVNDFQKGDIAEGYSVSREKKESFPLTVTSAQKNPTAFYLCASSSGTQGGETQYFGPGTRLLVL.

CDR3 region: CASSQYRGENEQFF. CDR3 nucleotides: TGTGCCAGCAGCCAATACAGGGGTGAGAATGAGCAGTTCTTC. The chain recombines TRBV16 with TRBJ2-1, with 7 nucleotides matching TRBD1. CDR3 length equals 14 residues. CDR1 and CDR2 (germline): KGHSY, FQNENV. J gave up 7 bases and V 1 base, and 4 bases lay outside the gene matches.

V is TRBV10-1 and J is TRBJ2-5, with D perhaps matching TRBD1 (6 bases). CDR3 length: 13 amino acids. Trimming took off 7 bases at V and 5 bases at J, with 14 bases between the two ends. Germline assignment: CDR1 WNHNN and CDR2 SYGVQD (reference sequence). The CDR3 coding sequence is TGCGCCAGCAATCGACAGGTCGGGGAGACCCAGTACTTC. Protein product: CASNRQVGETQYF.

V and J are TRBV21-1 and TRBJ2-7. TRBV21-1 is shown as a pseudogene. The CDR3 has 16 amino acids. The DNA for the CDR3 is TGTGCCAGCAGCACGGTCGGGACCACCCTAAAGTACGAGCAGTACTTC. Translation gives CASSTVGTTLKYEQYF.

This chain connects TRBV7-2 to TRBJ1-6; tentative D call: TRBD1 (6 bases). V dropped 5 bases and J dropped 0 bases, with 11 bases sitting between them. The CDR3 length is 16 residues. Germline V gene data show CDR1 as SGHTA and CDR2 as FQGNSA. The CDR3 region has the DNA TGTGCCAGCAGCCTAGACAGGAGCTCCTATAATTCACCCCTCCACTTT. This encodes CASSLDRSSYNSPLHF.

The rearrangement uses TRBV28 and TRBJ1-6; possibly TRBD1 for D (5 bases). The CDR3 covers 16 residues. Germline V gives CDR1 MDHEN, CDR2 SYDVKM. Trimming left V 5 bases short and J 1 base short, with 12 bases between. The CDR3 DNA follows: TGTGCCAGCAGTCCCCTAAGGGGTTCCTATAATTCACCCCTCCACTTT. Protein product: CASSPLRGSYNSPLHF.

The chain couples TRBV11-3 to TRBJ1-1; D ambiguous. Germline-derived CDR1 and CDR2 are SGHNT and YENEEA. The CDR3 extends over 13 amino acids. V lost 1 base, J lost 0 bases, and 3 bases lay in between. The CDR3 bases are TGTGCCAGCAGCTTAGCCATGAACACTGAAGCTTTCTTT. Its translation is CASSLAMNTEAFF.

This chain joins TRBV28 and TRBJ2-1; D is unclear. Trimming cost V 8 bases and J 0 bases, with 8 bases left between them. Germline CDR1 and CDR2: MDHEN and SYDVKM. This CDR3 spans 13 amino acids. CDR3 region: CASRRSSYNEQFF. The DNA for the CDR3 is TGTGCCAGCCGTAGAAGCTCCTACAATGAGCAGTTCTTC.

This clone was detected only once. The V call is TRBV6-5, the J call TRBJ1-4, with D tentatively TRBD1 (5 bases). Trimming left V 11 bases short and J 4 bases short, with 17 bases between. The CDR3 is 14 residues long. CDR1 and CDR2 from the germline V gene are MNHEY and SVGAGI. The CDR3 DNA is TGTGCCCATCGCGGAGGACAACTTAATGAAAAACTGTTTTTT. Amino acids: CAHRGGQLNEKLFF.

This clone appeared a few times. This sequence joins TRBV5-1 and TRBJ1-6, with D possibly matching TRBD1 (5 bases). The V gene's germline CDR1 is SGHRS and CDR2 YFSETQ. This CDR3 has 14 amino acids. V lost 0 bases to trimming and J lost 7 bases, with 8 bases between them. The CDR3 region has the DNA TGCGCCAGCAGCTTGGAATGGGGCAATTCACCCCTCCACTTT. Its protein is CASSLEWGNSPLHF.

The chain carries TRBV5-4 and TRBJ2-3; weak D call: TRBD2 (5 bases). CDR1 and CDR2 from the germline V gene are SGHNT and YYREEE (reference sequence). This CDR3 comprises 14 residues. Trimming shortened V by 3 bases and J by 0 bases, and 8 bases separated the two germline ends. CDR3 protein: CASSSRGSTDTQYF. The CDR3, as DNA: TGTGCCAGCAGCTCACGGGGTAGCACAGATACGCAGTATTTT.

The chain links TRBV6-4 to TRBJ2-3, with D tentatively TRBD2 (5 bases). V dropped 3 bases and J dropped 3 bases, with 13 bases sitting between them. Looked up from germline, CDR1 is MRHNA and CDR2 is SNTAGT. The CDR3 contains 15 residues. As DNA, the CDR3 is TGTGCCAGCAGTGATACAGCGGACTCAACAGATACGCAGTATTTT. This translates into CASSDTADSTDTQYF.

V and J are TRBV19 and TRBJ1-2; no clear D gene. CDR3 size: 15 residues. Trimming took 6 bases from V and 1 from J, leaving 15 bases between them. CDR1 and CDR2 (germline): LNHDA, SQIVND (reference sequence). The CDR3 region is CASSPLRRINYGYTF. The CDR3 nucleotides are TGTGCCAGTAGCCCCCTAAGACGGATTAACTATGGCTACACCTTC.

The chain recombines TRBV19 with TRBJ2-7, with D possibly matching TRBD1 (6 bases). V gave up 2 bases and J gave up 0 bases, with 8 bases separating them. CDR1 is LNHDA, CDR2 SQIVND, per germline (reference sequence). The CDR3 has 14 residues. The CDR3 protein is CASSIQQGSYEQYF. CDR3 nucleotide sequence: TGTGCCAGTAGTATACAACAGGGCTCCTACGAGCAGTACTTC.

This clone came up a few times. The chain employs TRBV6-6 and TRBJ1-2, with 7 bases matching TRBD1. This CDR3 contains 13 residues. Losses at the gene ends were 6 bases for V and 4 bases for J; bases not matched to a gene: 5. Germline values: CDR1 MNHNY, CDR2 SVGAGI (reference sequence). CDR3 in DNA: TGTGCCAGCAGACCCGGGACAGCCTATGGCTACACCTTC. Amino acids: CASRPGTAYGYTF.

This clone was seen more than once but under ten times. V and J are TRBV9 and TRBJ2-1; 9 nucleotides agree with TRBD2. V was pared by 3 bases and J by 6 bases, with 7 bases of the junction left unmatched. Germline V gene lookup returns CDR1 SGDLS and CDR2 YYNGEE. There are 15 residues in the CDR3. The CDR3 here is CASSGTSATSNEQFF. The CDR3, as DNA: TGTGCCAGCAGCGGGACTAGCGCGACCTCCAATGAGCAGTTCTTC.